A selection of T cell receptor beta chains follows, all from one sample in a study of cytomegalovirus exposure and HLA in healthy donors. Clones were read by immunoSEQ multiplex PCR, and TCRdb kept only the in-frame ones, dropping some. The sample consists of about 83,000 clones, about four fifths of them appearing once. Material: PBMCs. The receptors were gathered from a woman in her twenties or thirties in good health and CMV-seronegative. Both conserved end residues are part of each CDR3. The D gene is left open where the match is weak. The size of a clone is reported for some rows only, either as once, few or many, or as a class for expanded clones.

j_call: TRBJ1-3; v_call: TRBV30; clone_size: .; d_call: TRBD1; cdr3_aa: CAWSGDRGSGNTIYF; cdr3_nt: TGTGCCTGGAGTGGCGACAGGGGATCAGGAAACACCATATATTTT
j_call: TRBJ2-4; v_call: TRBV27; clone_size: .; d_call: .; cdr3_aa: CASSLSGRGNIQYF; cdr3_nt: TGTGCCAGCAGTTTATCAGGGCGGGGAAACATTCAGTACTTC
j_call: TRBJ2-2; v_call: TRBV4-3; clone_size: .; d_call: .; cdr3_aa: CASSHGLIGELFF; cdr3_nt: TGCGCCAGCAGCCACGGACTAATCGGGGAGCTGTTTTTT
j_call: TRBJ1-1; v_call: TRBV2; clone_size: .; d_call: .; cdr3_aa: CASLLLKLDTEAFF; cdr3_nt: TGTGCCAGCCTACTGTTGAAGTTGGACACTGAAGCTTTCTTT
j_call: TRBJ2-7; v_call: TRBV5-4; clone_size: few; d_call: .; cdr3_aa: CASSLGTRTSYEQYF; cdr3_nt: TGTGCCAGCAGCTTGGGGACTCGAACCTCCTACGAGCAGTACTTC
j_call: TRBJ1-6; v_call: TRBV9; clone_size: .; d_call: TRBD1; cdr3_aa: CASSAGQGDNSPLHF; cdr3_nt: TGTGCCAGCAGCGCCGGACAGGGAGATAATTCACCCCTCCACTTT
j_call: TRBJ2-1; v_call: TRBV5-4; clone_size: .; d_call: TRBD2; cdr3_aa: CASSSPGLGLAVNEQFF; cdr3_nt: TGTGCCAGCAGCTCCCCTGGCTTGGGACTAGCGGTCAATGAGCAGTTCTTC
j_call: TRBJ1-4; v_call: TRBV27; clone_size: .; d_call: .; cdr3_aa: CASSISWGSNEKLFF; cdr3_nt: TGTGCCAGCAGTATATCTTGGGGCTCTAATGAAAAACTGTTTTTT
j_call: TRBJ2-7; v_call: TRBV4-1; clone_size: .; d_call: .; cdr3_aa: CASSQGAMEGWEQYF; cdr3_nt: TGCGCCAGCAGCCAAGGGGCCATGGAGGGTTGGGAGCAGTACTTC
j_call: TRBJ2-7; v_call: TRBV7-9; clone_size: .; d_call: .; cdr3_aa: CASSSDRPLYEQYF; cdr3_nt: TGTGCCAGCAGCAGTGACAGGCCTCTCTACGAGCAGTACTTC
j_call: TRBJ1-5; v_call: TRBV10-3; clone_size: .; d_call: TRBD1; cdr3_aa: CAISAGGGNQPQHF; cdr3_nt: TGTGCCATCAGTGCAGGGGGCGGCAATCAGCCCCAGCATTTT
j_call: TRBJ1-3; v_call: TRBV6-1; clone_size: .; d_call: TRBD1; cdr3_aa: CASSSQGSGNTIYF; cdr3_nt: TGTGCCAGCAGTTCACAGGGGTCTGGAAACACCATATATTTT
j_call: TRBJ1-4; v_call: TRBV28; clone_size: once; d_call: .; cdr3_aa: CASSLRGGRNEKLFF; cdr3_nt: TGTGCCAGCAGTCTACGCGGGGGGCGGAATGAAAAACTGTTTTTT
j_call: TRBJ2-5; v_call: TRBV30; clone_size: .; d_call: .; cdr3_aa: CALGPGETQYF; cdr3_nt: TGTGCCCTGGGGCCCGGAGAGACCCAGTACTTC
j_call: TRBJ2-5; v_call: TRBV10-3; clone_size: once; d_call: .; cdr3_aa: CAISDFGETQYF; cdr3_nt: TGTGCCATCAGTGATTTCGGAGAGACCCAGTACTTC
j_call: TRBJ2-5; v_call: TRBV27; clone_size: .; d_call: .; cdr3_aa: CASSFPGLEETQYF; cdr3_nt: TGTGCCAGCAGTTTCCCGGGACTGGAAGAGACCCAGTACTTC
j_call: TRBJ1-3; v_call: TRBV11-1; clone_size: .; d_call: .; cdr3_aa: CASSLEPGSGNTIYF; cdr3_nt: TGTGCCAGCAGCTTAGAGCCGGGATCCGGAAACACCATATATTTT
j_call: TRBJ2-1; v_call: TRBV7-9; clone_size: .; d_call: TRBD1; cdr3_aa: CASSSTGGVYNEQFF; cdr3_nt: TGTGCCAGCAGCTCAACAGGGGGCGTTTACAATGAGCAGTTCTTC
j_call: TRBJ1-2; v_call: TRBV4-1; clone_size: .; d_call: TRBD1; cdr3_aa: CASSLRDRVDGYTF; cdr3_nt: TGTGCCAGCAGCCTCCGGGACAGGGTCGATGGCTACACCTTC
j_call: TRBJ1-1; v_call: TRBV23-1; clone_size: .; d_call: .; cdr3_aa: CASSQPVSSSEAFF; cdr3_nt: TGCGCCAGCAGTCAACCGGTTTCTTCGTCTGAAGCTTTCTTT
j_call: TRBJ2-1; v_call: TRBV5-1; clone_size: .; d_call: TRBD2; cdr3_aa: CASSFQGGGVSEQFF; cdr3_nt: TGCGCCAGCAGCTTTCAGGGTGGGGGGGTGAGTGAGCAGTTCTTC
j_call: TRBJ1-5; v_call: TRBV6-4; clone_size: .; d_call: TRBD1; cdr3_aa: CASGDRAVRQPQHF; cdr3_nt: TGTGCCAGCGGGGACAGGGCGGTTCGTCAGCCCCAGCATTTT
j_call: TRBJ2-7; v_call: TRBV18; clone_size: .; d_call: .; cdr3_aa: CASSPNTGSYEQYF; cdr3_nt: TGTGCCAGCTCACCCAATACCGGGAGCTACGAGCAGTACTTC
j_call: TRBJ2-7; v_call: TRBV5-1; clone_size: .; d_call: TRBD1; cdr3_aa: CASGTGPYEQYF; cdr3_nt: TGCGCCAGCGGGACAGGGCCGTACGAGCAGTACTTC
j_call: TRBJ1-6; v_call: TRBV19; clone_size: .; d_call: .; cdr3_aa: CASSIGRNSPLHF; cdr3_nt: TGTGCCAGTAGTATAGGGCGGAATTCACCCCTCCACTTT
j_call: TRBJ2-7; v_call: TRBV30; clone_size: .; d_call: TRBD2; cdr3_aa: CAGGDGLTYEQYF; cdr3_nt: TGTGCGGGGGGGGACGGATTAACCTACGAGCAGTACTTC
j_call: TRBJ1-1; v_call: TRBV29-1; clone_size: .; d_call: .; cdr3_aa: CTTDWVLGGMGNTEAFF; cdr3_nt: TGCACTACAGATTGGGTTTTAGGTGGAATGGGGAACACTGAAGCTTTCTTT
j_call: TRBJ1-5; v_call: TRBV5-4; clone_size: .; d_call: .; cdr3_aa: CASSLQGGNQPQHF; cdr3_nt: TGTGCCAGCAGCTTGCAGGGCGGCAATCAGCCCCAGCATTTT
j_call: TRBJ2-1; v_call: TRBV27; clone_size: once; d_call: TRBD1; cdr3_aa: CASSFSGVGQEVFF; cdr3_nt: TGTGCCAGCAGTTTCAGTGGCGTAGGACAGGAGGTATTCTTC
j_call: TRBJ2-7; v_call: TRBV27; clone_size: once; d_call: TRBD2; cdr3_aa: CASSPRVGVAGGAHEQYF; cdr3_nt: TGTGCCAGCAGTCCTCGCGTCGGGGTAGCGGGAGGAGCCCACGAGCAGTACTTC
j_call: TRBJ2-1; v_call: TRBV7-9; clone_size: once; d_call: TRBD2; cdr3_aa: CASSARGAGVKNEQFF; cdr3_nt: TGTGCCAGCAGCGCTAGGGGAGCGGGAGTCAAAAATGAGCAGTTCTTC
j_call: TRBJ2-7; v_call: TRBV5-6; clone_size: .; d_call: TRBD1; cdr3_aa: CASSFRGTGVYEQYF; cdr3_nt: TGTGCCAGCAGCTTTCGCGGGACAGGGGTTTACGAGCAGTACTTC
j_call: TRBJ2-3; v_call: TRBV29-1; clone_size: .; d_call: .; cdr3_aa: CSVKPGTSADTQYF; cdr3_nt: TGCAGCGTCAAACCGGGGACATCTGCAGATACGCAGTATTTT
j_call: TRBJ2-3; v_call: TRBV6-4; clone_size: .; d_call: TRBD2; cdr3_aa: CASSISGSDSTQYF; cdr3_nt: TGTGCCAGCAGTATAAGCGGGAGCGATAGTACGCAGTATTTT
j_call: TRBJ1-1; v_call: TRBV28; clone_size: .; d_call: .; cdr3_aa: CASSPWASSLMNTEAFF; cdr3_nt: TGTGCCAGCAGTCCGTGGGCTTCGTCCCTTATGAACACTGAAGCTTTCTTT
j_call: TRBJ2-1; v_call: TRBV27; clone_size: .; d_call: TRBD1; cdr3_aa: CASSPTGGQQFF; cdr3_nt: TGTGCCAGCAGTCCGACAGGGGGGCAGCAGTTCTTC
j_call: TRBJ1-5; v_call: TRBV5-1; clone_size: .; d_call: TRBD1; cdr3_aa: CASSLGGTGGNQPQHF; cdr3_nt: TGCGCCAGCAGCTTAGGGGGCACTGGGGGCAATCAGCCCCAGCATTTT
j_call: TRBJ1-1; v_call: TRBV19; clone_size: once; d_call: TRBD1; cdr3_aa: CASSRRTGQGEAFF; cdr3_nt: TGTGCCAGTAGCCGCCGGACGGGACAGGGTGAAGCTTTCTTT
j_call: TRBJ2-7; v_call: TRBV7-6; clone_size: medium-sized; d_call: .; cdr3_aa: CASSPSVDEQYF; cdr3_nt: TGTGCCAGCAGCCCCTCAGTGGACGAGCAGTACTTC
j_call: TRBJ2-3; v_call: TRBV19; clone_size: .; d_call: .; cdr3_aa: CASNPTGAKTDTQYF; cdr3_nt: TGTGCCAGTAACCCAACAGGAGCCAAAACAGATACGCAGTATTTT
j_call: TRBJ2-7; v_call: TRBV11-3; clone_size: .; d_call: TRBD1; cdr3_aa: CASSPGQGKTYEQYF; cdr3_nt: TGTGCCAGCAGCCCCGGACAGGGTAAAACCTACGAGCAGTACTTC
j_call: TRBJ2-1; v_call: TRBV2; clone_size: .; d_call: TRBD2; cdr3_aa: CASRRLAELNEQFF; cdr3_nt: TGTGCCAGCAGGAGACTAGCGGAGCTCAATGAGCAGTTCTTC
j_call: TRBJ2-1; v_call: TRBV6-5; clone_size: .; d_call: TRBD2; cdr3_aa: CASMFVAGGYNEQFF; cdr3_nt: TGTGCCAGCATGTTCGTAGCGGGAGGCTACAATGAGCAGTTCTTC
j_call: TRBJ1-1; v_call: TRBV7-2; clone_size: .; d_call: TRBD1; cdr3_aa: CASSLESGGIEAFF; cdr3_nt: TGTGCCAGCAGCTTAGAGTCAGGGGGAATCGAAGCTTTCTTT
j_call: TRBJ1-1; v_call: TRBV19; clone_size: few; d_call: .; cdr3_aa: CASSLPGGNTEAFF; cdr3_nt: TGTGCCAGTTCTTTGCCTGGAGGAAACACTGAAGCTTTCTTT
j_call: TRBJ2-5; v_call: TRBV5-4; clone_size: .; d_call: TRBD2; cdr3_aa: CASSFRLAGGSEQYF; cdr3_nt: TGTGCCAGCAGCTTCCGACTAGCGGGAGGGAGTGAGCAGTACTTC
j_call: TRBJ1-4; v_call: TRBV5-1; clone_size: .; d_call: TRBD1; cdr3_aa: CASSKDRMAQNEKLFF; cdr3_nt: TGCGCCAGCAGCAAGGACAGGATGGCCCAAAATGAAAAACTGTTTTTT
j_call: TRBJ1-4; v_call: TRBV15; clone_size: .; d_call: TRBD1; cdr3_aa: CATSREGTGTEKLFF; cdr3_nt: TGTGCCACCAGCAGAGAGGGGACAGGGACCGAAAAACTGTTTTTT